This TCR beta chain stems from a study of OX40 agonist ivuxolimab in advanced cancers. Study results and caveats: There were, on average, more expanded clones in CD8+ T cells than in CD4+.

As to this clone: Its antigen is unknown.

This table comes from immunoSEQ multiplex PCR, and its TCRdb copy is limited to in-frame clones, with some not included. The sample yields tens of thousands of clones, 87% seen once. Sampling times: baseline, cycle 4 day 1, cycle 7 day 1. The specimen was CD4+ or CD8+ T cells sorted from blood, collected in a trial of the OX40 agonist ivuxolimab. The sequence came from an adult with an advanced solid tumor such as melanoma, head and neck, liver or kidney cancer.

CDR3 sequence reads: CASSLEREKFF. As DNA, the CDR3 is TGTGCCAGCTCACTGGAACGGGAGAAGTTTTTT. The gene calls are TRBV18 and TRBJ1-4; D gene uncertain. Germline V gene data show CDR1 as KGHSH and CDR2 as LQKENI. This CDR3 is 11 amino acids long. Trimming took 4 bases from V and 16 from J, leaving 13 bases between them.